The 18 T cell receptor beta chains presented below share a single source sample, sequenced in a study of cytomegalovirus exposure and HLA in healthy donors. 13 Jbeta primers and 60 Vbeta primers were used for the PCR. Profiling relied on immunoSEQ multiplex PCR, and the TCRdb table lists in-frame clones only, not all of them. The data contain 100,000 to 150,000 clones, 75% to 85% of them singletons. Sequenced sample: PBMCs. The source is a man aged 25 to 40 in good health and CMV-seropositive.

The CDR3 spells CASSIGGRSNYGYTF. CDR3 nucleotides: TGTGCCAGTAGTATCGGAGGGCGATCTAACTATGGCTACACCTTC. The chain combines TRBV19 with TRBJ1-2; D is ambiguous. The V end was cut by 3 bases, the J end by 0 bases, with 11 bases between. This CDR3 is built from 15 residues. CDR1 LNHDA and CDR2 SQIVND come from the germline V gene (reference sequence).

The rearrangement uses TRBV19 and TRBJ2-7; D perhaps matches TRBD2 (5 bases). The CDR3 is 13 amino acids. Trimming removed 5 bases from V and 3 bases from J, with 11 bases in between. Germline-derived CDR1 and CDR2 are LNHDA and SQIVND (reference sequence). CDR3 sequence: CASSALAGYEQYF. CDR3 in DNA: TGTGCCAGTAGTGCGCTAGCAGGCTACGAGCAGTACTTC.

The chain couples TRBV5-6 to TRBJ1-2; 7 nucleotides agree with TRBD1. The germline V gene encodes CDR1 SGHDT and CDR2 YYEEEE. This CDR3 contains 15 residues. V lost 5 bases and J lost 0; bases outside the gene matches: 7. Here the CDR3 reads CASRRRDRSNYGYTF. In DNA form, the CDR3 reads TGTGCCAGCAGGCGCCGGGACAGATCTAACTATGGCTACACCTTC. The entire variable domain, with the rest obtained from reference TRBV5-6 and TRBJ1-2, is as follows: DAGVTQSPTHLIKTRGQQVTLRCSPKSGHDTVSWYQQALGQGPQFIFQYYEEEERQRGNFPDRFSGHQFPNYSSELNVNALLLGDSALYLCASRRRDRSNYGYTFGSGTRLTVV.

V is TRBV6-1 and J is TRBJ1-4; 11 bases agree with TRBD1. The CDR3 is 14 residues long. Trimming at V came to 4 bases and at J to 8 bases, leaving 3 bases not matched to a gene. From germline, CDR1 is MNHNS and CDR2 SASEGT. The chain's CDR3 is CASSGRTGGEKLFF. In DNA form, the CDR3 reads TGTGCCAGCAGTGGGAGGACAGGGGGCGAAAAACTGTTTTTT.

The J gene is TRBJ1-1, the V gene TRBV6-1; TRBD1 might be the D (5 bases). Germline values: CDR1 MNHNS, CDR2 SASEGT. The CDR3 is 13 amino acids. V lost 2 bases and J 5 bases, leaving 9 bases between the germline ends. The DNA for the CDR3 is TGTGCCAGCAGTGAACAGGGATGGACTGAAGCTTTCTTT. Its translation: CASSEQGWTEAFF.

This clone was picked up one time. The genes are TRBV5-1 and TRBJ2-5; a weak D match, TRBD2 (6 bases). V lost 3 bases, J lost 3 bases, and 9 bases lay in between. This CDR3 has 13 residues. Germline V lookup: CDR1 SGHRS, CDR2 YFSETQ. The CDR3 is CASSSDYKETQYF. In DNA, the CDR3 is TGCGCCAGCAGCTCGGACTACAAAGAGACCCAGTACTTC.

Comment on this clone: Other DNA sequences within the sample encode an identical CDR3. The chain carries TRBV27 and TRBJ1-1; 8 bases agree with TRBD1. This CDR3 region has 13 residues. The V and J ends lost 4 bases and 5 bases, in that order; junction bases with no gene match: 3. CDR1 and CDR2 from the germline V gene are MNHEY and SMNVEV (reference sequence). CDR3 sequence reads: CASSSTGGTEAFF. The DNA of the CDR3 is TGTGCCAGCAGTTCCACAGGGGGGACTGAAGCTTTCTTT.

This sequence joins TRBV23-1 and TRBJ2-7; D remains ambiguous. TRBV23-1 is an ORF, and what it does is uncertain. This CDR3 is built from 15 residues. Trimming cost V 6 bases and J 0 bases, with 15 bases left between them. As DNA, the CDR3 is TGCGCCAGCAGCCCTGGTGTCACTACCTCCTACGAGCAGTACTTC. The encoded protein is CASSPGVTTSYEQYF.

The gene calls are TRBV7-3 and TRBJ2-5; TRBD2 matches 7 bases. Germline CDR1 SGHTA, CDR2 FQGTGA. The CDR3 consists of 15 residues. With 5 bases clipped from V and 5 bases from J, the junction kept 11 bases outside the gene matches. The CDR3 DNA reads as TGTGCCAGCAGCCCGGGGGGAGAGGGCGGTGAGACCCAGTACTTC. Its protein is CASSPGGEGGETQYF.

V and J are TRBV7-8 and TRBJ2-7, with D tentatively TRBD1 (6 bases). From germline, CDR1 is SGHVS and CDR2 FQNEAQ. The CDR3 sequence is 14 residues long. V was pared by 5 bases and J by 1 base, with 12 bases between. The CDR3 region is CASSPRQDSYEQYF. DNA of the CDR3: TGTGCCAGCAGCCCACGACAGGATTCCTACGAGCAGTACTTC.

The rearrangement uses TRBV7-3 and TRBJ2-1; TRBD2 aligns across 8 bases. The CDR3 has 16 residues. Germline V gene data show CDR1 as SGHTA and CDR2 as FQGTGA. The V gene end was trimmed by 5 bases and the J gene end by 2 bases; junction bases not matched to a gene: 8. The CDR3 sequence: CASSPGGGKTYNEQFF. CDR3 sequence (DNA): TGTGCCAGCAGCCCTGGCGGGGGGAAAACCTACAATGAGCAGTTCTTC.

The V and J genes are TRBV19 and TRBJ2-2; 7 bases are a match to TRBD1. The CDR3 sequence is 14 residues long. Trimming took 7 bases from V and 13 from J; bases not matched to a gene: 15. Germline V gives CDR1 LNHDA, CDR2 SQIVND (reference sequence). The CDR3 region has the DNA TGTGCCAGTAATTCAGGGGGATTCGTCGGTGGGCTGTTTTTT. Amino acids: CASNSGGFVGGLFF.

The chain links TRBV13 to TRBJ2-7, with 9 bases lining up with TRBD2. Germline V gives CDR1 PRHDT, CDR2 FYEKMQ (reference sequence). V lost 3 bases and J lost 7; bases outside the gene matches: 16. This CDR3 is built from 17 residues. The CDR3 bases are TGTGCCAGCAGCTTCCGTTTCGAGCGGGGGGCGCCTGGAGAGCAGTACTTC. Its translation: CASSFRFERGAPGEQYF.

The rearrangement joins TRBV2 to TRBJ1-6; D gene uncertain. Trimming stripped 4 bases from V and 6 bases from J, with 10 bases between. From germline, CDR1 is SNHLY and CDR2 FYNNEI. The CDR3 runs 14 residues. CDR3 in amino acids: CASSVRVFNSPLHF. As DNA, the CDR3 is TGTGCCAGCAGTGTTCGGGTTTTTAATTCACCCCTCCACTTT.

A few counts support this clone. V usage is TRBV11-2 and J usage is TRBJ2-7; 12 positions match TRBD1. The CDR3 length is 15 residues. Germline assignment: CDR1 SGHAT and CDR2 FQNNGV. V gave up 4 bases and J gave up 5 bases; unmatched junction bases: 6. The CDR3 nucleotides are TGTGCCAGCAGCTCGGGGACAGGGGGCTTCAACGAGCAGTACTTC. This codes for CASSSGTGGFNEQYF.

The chain has TRBV2 and TRBJ1-2; 8 bases line up with TRBD1. The germline V gene has CDR1 SNHLY and CDR2 FYNNEI. Losses at the gene ends were 3 bases for V and 6 bases for J; bases not matched to a gene: 12. CDR3 size: 16 residues. The CDR3 nucleotides read TGTGCCAGCAGTGACCACCTTTCCGGGACAGGCGATGGCTACACCTTC. Amino acid sequence: CASSDHLSGTGDGYTF.

The chain links TRBV10-2 to TRBJ2-1; perhaps TRBD2 as D (7 bases). Germline loops: CDR1 WSHSY, CDR2 SAAADI. Trimming stripped 6 bases from V and 8 bases from J, with 17 bases between. The CDR3 spans 14 residues. The CDR3, as DNA: TGCGCCAGCAGGGATAGGGGGGGGCCTTATGAGCAGTTCTTC. Its translation: CASRDRGGPYEQFF.

The chain employs TRBV7-3 and TRBJ2-1; TRBD2 aligns across 8 bases. Germline trimming cut 2 bases from V and 7 bases from J; bases unmatched to any gene: 4. Per the germline V gene, CDR1 is SGHTA and CDR2 is FQGTGA. The CDR3 loop spans 14 amino acids. CDR3 DNA: TGTGCCAGCAGCTTAGCGGGGGGCTATAATGAGCAGTTCTTC. Its translation is CASSLAGGYNEQFF.